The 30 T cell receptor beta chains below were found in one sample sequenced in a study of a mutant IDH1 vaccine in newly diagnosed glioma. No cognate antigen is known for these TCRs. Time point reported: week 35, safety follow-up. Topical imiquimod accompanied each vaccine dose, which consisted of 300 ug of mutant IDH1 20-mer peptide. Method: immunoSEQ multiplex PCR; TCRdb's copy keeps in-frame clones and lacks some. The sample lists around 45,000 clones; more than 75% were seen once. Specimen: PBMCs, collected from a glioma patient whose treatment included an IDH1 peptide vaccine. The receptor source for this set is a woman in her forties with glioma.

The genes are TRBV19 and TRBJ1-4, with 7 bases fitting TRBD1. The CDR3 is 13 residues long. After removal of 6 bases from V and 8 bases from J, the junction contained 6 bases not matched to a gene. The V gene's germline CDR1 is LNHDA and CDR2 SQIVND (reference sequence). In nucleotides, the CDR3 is TGTGCCAGTAGGCGACAGGGAGGGGAAAAACTGTTTTTT. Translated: CASRRQGGEKLFF.

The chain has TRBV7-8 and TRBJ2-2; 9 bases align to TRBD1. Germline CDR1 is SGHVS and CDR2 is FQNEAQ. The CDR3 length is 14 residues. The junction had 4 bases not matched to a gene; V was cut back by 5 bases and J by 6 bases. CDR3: CASSRTGGPGELFF. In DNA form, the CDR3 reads TGTGCCAGCAGCAGAACAGGGGGCCCCGGGGAGCTGTTTTTT. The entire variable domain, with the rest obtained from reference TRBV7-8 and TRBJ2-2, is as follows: GAGVSQSPRYKVAKRGQDVALRCDPISGHVSLFWYQQALGQGPEFLTYFQNEAQLDKSGLPSDRFFAERPEGSVSTLKIQRTQQEDSAVYLCASSRTGGPGELFFGEGSRLTVL.

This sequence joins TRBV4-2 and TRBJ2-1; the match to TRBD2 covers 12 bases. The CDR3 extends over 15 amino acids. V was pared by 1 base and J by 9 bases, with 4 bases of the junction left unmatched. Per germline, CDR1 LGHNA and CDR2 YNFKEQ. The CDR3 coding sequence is TGTGCCAGCAGCCAAGTGGCTAGCGGGAGGGGTGAGCAGTTCTTC. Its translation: CASSQVASGRGEQFF.

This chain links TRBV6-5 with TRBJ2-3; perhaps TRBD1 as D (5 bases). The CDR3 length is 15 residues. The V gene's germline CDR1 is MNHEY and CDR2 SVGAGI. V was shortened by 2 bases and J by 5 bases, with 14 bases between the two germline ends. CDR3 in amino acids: CASSYTALGEDTQYF. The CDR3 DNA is TGTGCCAGCAGTTACACCGCTTTAGGGGAAGATACGCAGTATTTT.

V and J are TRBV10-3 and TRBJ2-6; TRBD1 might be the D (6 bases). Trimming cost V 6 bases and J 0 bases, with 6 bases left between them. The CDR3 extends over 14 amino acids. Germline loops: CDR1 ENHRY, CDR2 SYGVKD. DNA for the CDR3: TGTGCCATCAGGGACAGCTCTGGGGCCAACGTCCTGACTTTC. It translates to CAIRDSSGANVLTF.

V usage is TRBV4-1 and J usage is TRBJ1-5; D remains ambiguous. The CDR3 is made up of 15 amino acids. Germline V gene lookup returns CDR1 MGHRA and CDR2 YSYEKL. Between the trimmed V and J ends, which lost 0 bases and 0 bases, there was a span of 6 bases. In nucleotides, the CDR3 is TGCGCCAGCAGCCAAGATTGGCGTAGCAATCAGCCCCAGCATTTT. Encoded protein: CASSQDWRSNQPQHF.

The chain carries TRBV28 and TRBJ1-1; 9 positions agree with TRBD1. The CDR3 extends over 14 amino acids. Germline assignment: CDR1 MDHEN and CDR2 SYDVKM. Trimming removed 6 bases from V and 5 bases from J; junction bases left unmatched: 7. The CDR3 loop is CASSSGQGWTEAFF. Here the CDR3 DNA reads TGTGCCAGCAGCAGCGGACAGGGGTGGACTGAAGCTTTCTTT.

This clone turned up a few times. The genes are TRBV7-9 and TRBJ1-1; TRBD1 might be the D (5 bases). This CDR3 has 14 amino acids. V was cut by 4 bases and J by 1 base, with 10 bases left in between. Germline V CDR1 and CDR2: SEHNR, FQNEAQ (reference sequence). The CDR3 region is CASSWDGSNTEAFF. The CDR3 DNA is TGTGCCAGCAGCTGGGACGGTTCGAACACTGAAGCTTTCTTT. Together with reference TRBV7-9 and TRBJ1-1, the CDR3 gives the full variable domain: DTGVSQNPRHKITKRGQNVTFRCDPISEHNRLYWYRQTLGQGPEFLTYFQNEAQLEKSRLLSDRFSAERPKGSFSTLEIQRTEQGDSAMYLCASSWDGSNTEAFFGQGTRLTVV.

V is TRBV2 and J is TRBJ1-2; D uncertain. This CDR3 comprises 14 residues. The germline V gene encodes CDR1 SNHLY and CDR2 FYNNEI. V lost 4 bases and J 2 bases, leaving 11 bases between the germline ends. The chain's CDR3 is CASSAGRPNYGYTF. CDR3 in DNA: TGTGCCAGCAGTGCTGGGCGGCCCAACTATGGCTACACCTTC.

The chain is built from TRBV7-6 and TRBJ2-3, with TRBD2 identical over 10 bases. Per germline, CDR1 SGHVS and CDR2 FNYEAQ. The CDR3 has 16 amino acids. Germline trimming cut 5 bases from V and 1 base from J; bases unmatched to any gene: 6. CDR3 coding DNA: TGTGCCAGCAGCCCGGCTCTAGCGGGAGGCACAGATACGCAGTATTTT. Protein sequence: CASSPALAGGTDTQYF.

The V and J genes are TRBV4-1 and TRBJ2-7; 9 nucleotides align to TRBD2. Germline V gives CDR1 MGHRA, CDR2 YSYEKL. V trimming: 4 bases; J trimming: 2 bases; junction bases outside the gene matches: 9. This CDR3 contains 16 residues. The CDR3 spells CASSPNLAGATYEQYF. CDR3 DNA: TGCGCCAGCAGCCCCAATTTAGCGGGAGCCACCTACGAGCAGTACTTC.

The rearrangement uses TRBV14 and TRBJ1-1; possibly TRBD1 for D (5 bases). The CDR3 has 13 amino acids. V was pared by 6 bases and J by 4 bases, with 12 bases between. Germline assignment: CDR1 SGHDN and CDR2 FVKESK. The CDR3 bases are TGTGCCAGCAGTCTGGGGCCAGGCACTGAAGCTTTCTTT. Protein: CASSLGPGTEAFF.

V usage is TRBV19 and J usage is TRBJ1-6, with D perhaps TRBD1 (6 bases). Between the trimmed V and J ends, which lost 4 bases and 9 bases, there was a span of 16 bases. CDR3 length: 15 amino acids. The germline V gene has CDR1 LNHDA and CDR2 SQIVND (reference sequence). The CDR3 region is CASSSGTGFGSPLHF. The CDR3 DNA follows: TGTGCCAGTAGTAGTGGAACAGGGTTCGGTTCACCCCTCCACTTT.

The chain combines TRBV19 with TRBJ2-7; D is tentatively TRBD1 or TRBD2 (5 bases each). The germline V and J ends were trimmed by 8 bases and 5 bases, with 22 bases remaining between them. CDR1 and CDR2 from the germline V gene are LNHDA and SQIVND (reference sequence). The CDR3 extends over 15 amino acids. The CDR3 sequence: CASGTGQGSNHEQYF. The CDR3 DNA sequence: TGTGCCAGTGGTACGGGGCAGGGTTCTAACCACGAGCAGTACTTC. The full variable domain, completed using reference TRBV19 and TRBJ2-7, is DGGITQSPKYLFRKEGQNVTLSCEQNLNHDAMYWYRQDPGQGLRLIYYSQIVNDFQKGDIAEGYSVSREKKESFPLTVTSAQKNPTAFYLCASGTGQGSNHEQYFGPGTRLTVT.

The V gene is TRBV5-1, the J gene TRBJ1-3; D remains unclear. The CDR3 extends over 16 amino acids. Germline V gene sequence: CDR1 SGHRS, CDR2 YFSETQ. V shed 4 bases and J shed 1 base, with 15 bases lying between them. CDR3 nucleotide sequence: TGCGCCAGCAGCCCAGAGGGTACACCGTCTGGAAACACCATATATTTT. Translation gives CASSPEGTPSGNTIYF.

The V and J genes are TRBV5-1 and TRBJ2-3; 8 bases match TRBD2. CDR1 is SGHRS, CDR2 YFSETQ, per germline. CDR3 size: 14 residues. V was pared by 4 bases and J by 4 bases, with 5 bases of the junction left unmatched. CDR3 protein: CASSLGGGPDTQYF. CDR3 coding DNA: TGCGCCAGCAGCCTCGGGGGGGGCCCAGATACGCAGTATTTT. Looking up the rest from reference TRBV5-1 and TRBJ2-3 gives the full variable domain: KAGVTQTPRYLIKTRGQQVTLSCSPISGHRSVSWYQQTPGQGLQFLFEYFSETQRNKGNFPGRFSGRQFSNSRSEMNVSTLELGDSALYLCASSLGGGPDTQYFGPGTRLTVL.

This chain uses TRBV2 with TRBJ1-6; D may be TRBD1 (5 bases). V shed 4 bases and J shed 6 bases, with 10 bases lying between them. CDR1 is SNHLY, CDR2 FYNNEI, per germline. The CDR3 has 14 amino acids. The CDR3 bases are TGTGCCAGCAGTGCAGGGCAGGCTAATTCACCCCTCCACTTT. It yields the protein CASSAGQANSPLHF.

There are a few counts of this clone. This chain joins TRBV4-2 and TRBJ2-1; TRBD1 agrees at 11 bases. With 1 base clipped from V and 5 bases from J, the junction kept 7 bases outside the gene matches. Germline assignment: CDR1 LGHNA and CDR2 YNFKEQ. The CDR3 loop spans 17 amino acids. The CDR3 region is CASSQVGTGGLDNEQFF. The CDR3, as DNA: TGTGCCAGCAGCCAAGTAGGGACAGGGGGATTGGACAATGAGCAGTTCTTC.

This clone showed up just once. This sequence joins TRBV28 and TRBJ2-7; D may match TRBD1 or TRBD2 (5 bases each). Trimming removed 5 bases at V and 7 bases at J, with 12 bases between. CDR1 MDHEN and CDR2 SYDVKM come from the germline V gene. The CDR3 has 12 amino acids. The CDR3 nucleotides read TGTGCCAGCAGTACATGGGACGGAGAGCAGTACTTC. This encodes CASSTWDGEQYF.

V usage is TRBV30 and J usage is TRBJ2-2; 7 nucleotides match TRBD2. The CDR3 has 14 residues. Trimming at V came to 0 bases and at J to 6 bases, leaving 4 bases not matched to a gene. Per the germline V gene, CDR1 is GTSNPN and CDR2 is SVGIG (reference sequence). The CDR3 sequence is CAWSVVGRSGELFF. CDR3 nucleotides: TGTGCCTGGAGTGTAGTCGGGAGGTCCGGGGAGCTGTTTTTT.

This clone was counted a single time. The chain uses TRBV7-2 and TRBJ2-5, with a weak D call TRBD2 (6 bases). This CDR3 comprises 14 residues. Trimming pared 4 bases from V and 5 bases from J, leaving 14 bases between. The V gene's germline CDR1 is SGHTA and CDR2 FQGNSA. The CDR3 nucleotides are TGTGCCAGCAGCTCCGGGACTGGCAGGGAGACCCAGTACTTC. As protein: CASSSGTGRETQYF.

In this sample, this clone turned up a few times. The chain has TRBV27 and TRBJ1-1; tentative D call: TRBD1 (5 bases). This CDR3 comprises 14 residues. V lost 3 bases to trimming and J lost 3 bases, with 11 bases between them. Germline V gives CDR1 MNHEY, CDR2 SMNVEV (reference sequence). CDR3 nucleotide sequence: TGTGCCAGCAGTTTGGCACCGGGACACACTGAAGCTTTCTTT. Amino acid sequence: CASSLAPGHTEAFF.

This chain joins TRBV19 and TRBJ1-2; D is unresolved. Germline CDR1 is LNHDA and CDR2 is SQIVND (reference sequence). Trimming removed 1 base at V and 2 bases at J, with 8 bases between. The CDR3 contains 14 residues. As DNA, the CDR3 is TGTGCCAGTAGTATAGGGGGAGCCAACTATGGCTACACCTTC. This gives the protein CASSIGGANYGYTF.

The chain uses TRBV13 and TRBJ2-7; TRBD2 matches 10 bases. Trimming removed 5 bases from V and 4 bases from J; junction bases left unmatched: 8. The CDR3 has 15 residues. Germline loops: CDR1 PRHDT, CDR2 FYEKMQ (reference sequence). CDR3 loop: CASSPGLAGVYEQYF. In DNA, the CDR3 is TGTGCCAGCAGCCCCGGGCTAGCGGGAGTTTACGAGCAGTACTTC.

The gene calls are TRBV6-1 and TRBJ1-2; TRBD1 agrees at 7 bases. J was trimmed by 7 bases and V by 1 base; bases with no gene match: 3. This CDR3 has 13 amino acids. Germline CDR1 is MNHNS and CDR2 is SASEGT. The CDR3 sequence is CASSEEQGSGYTF. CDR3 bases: TGTGCCAGCAGTGAAGAACAGGGGAGTGGCTACACCTTC.

The DNA for the CDR3 is TGTGCCAGCAGCGAAGAGAGAATAGCGAGATACGAGCAGTACTTC. Protein product: CASSEERIARYEQYF. The genes are TRBV7-8 and TRBJ2-7; possible D gene TRBD2, 5 bases. The CDR3 extends over 15 amino acids. CDR1 and CDR2 (germline): SGHVS, FQNEAQ. The V end lost 5 bases, the J end lost 4 bases, and 18 bases lay between the germline ends.

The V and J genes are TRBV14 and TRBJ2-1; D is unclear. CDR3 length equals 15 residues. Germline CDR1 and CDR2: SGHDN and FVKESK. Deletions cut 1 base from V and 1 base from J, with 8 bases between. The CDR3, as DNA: TGTGCCAGCAGCCAAGTGATGGGGTCCTACAATGAGCAGTTCTTC. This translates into CASSQVMGSYNEQFF.

The CDR3 coding sequence is TGCGCCAGCAGCAAGCTCCGGGGGGACATGAACACTGAAGCTTTCTTT. It is translated as CASSKLRGDMNTEAFF. This sequence joins TRBV5-1 and TRBJ1-1; D is possibly TRBD1 (6 bases). The V end was cut by 4 bases, the J end by 0 bases, with 16 bases between. This CDR3 contains 16 residues. Germline lookup yields CDR1 SGHRS and CDR2 YFSETQ.

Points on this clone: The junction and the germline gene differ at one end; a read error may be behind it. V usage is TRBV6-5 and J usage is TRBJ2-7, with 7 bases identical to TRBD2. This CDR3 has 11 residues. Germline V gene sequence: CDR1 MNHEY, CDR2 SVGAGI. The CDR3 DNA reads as TGTGCCAGCAGTTACGGGCGGGAGCGGTACTTC. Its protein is CASSYGRERYF.

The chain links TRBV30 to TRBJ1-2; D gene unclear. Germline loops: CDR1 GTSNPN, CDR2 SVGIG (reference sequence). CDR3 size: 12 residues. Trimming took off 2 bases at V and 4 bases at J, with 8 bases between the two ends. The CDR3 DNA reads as TGTGCCTGGAGTAATCCGTCCTATGGCTACACCTTC. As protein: CAWSNPSYGYTF.